Reported below is one T cell receptor (beta chain). This record comes from a study of blood T cell repertoires in COVID-19. Looking at the study overall: COVID-19 samples collected from the United States, Italy and Spain covered acute and convalescent phases. From T cells, B-cell-depleted T cells, or PBMCs came the material, which was cDNA or gDNA.

In the authors' methods: Amplification from reference gene primers served as the basis for estimated nucleated cell counts. Sequencing used immunoSEQ multiplex PCR; TCRdb keeps in-frame clones, though not all of them. That table gives V, J and clone size, and the DNA gave D and trimming. This sample has 250,000 to 350,000 clones, with approximately 90% found just once. Patients from Seattle were sampled longitudinally, starting during active infection. J lost 3 bases, V lost 4 bases, and 15 bases had no gene match. Looked up from germline, CDR1 is LGHDT and CDR2 is YNNKEL (reference sequence). This CDR3 spans 18 amino acids.

The receptor was isolated from a woman aged 50 to 60 with COVID-19, enrolled during active disease. The sequencing sample was made of peripheral blood. The chain couples TRBV3-1 (or the pseudogene TRBV3-2) to TRBJ2-3; the match to TRBD2 covers 8 bases. CDR3 nucleotides: TGTGCCAGCAGCCCCTATGATTCCGCGGGAGGCTTAACAGATACGCAGTATTTT. It encodes CASSPYDSAGGLTDTQYF.